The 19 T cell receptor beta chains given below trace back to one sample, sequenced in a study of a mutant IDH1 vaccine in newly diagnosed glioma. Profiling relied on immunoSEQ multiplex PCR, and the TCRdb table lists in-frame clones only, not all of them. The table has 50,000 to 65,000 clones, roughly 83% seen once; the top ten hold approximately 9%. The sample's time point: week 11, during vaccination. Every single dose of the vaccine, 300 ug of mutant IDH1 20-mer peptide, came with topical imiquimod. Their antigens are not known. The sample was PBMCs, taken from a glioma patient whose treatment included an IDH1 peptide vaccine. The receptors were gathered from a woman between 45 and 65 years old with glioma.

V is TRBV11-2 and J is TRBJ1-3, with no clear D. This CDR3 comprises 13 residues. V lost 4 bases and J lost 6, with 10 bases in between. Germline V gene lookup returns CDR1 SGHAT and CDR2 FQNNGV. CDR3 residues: CASSSRVKNTIYF. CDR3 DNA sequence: TGTGCCAGCAGCTCCCGGGTGAAAAACACCATATATTTT.

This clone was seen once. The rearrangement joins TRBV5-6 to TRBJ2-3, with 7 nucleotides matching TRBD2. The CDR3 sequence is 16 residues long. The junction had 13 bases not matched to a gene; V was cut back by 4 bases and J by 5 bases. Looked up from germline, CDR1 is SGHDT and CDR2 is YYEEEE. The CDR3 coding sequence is TGTGCCAGCAGCCCTGATAGAGCTAGCGGAGGAGATACGCAGTATTTT. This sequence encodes CASSPDRASGGDTQYF.

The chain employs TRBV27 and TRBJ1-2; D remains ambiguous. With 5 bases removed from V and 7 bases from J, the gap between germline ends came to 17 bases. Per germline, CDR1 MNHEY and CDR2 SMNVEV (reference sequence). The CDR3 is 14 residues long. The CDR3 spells CASSPHHDKTGYTF. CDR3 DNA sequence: TGTGCCAGCAGTCCCCATCATGACAAGACTGGCTACACCTTC.

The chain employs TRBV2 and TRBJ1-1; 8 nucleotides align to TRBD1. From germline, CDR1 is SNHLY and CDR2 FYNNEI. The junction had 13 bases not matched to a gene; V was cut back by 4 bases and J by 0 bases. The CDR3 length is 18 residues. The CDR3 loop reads CASSGYAGGGYLNTEAFF. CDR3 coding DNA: TGTGCCAGCAGTGGTTACGCAGGGGGCGGATATTTGAACACTGAAGCTTTCTTT.

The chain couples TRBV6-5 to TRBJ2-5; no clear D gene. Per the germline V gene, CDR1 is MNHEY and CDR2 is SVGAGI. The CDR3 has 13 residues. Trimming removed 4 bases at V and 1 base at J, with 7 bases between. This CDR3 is CASSFSFQETQYF. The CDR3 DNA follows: TGTGCCAGCAGTTTTAGCTTCCAAGAGACCCAGTACTTC.

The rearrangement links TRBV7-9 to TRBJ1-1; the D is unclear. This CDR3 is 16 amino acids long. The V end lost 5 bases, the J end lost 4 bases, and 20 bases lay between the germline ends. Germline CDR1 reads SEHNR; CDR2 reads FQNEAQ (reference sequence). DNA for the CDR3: TGTGCCAGCAGCCCACCCTTGACGGATGACGGCACTGAAGCTTTCTTT. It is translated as CASSPPLTDDGTEAFF. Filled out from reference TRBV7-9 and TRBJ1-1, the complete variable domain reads DTGVSQNPRHKITKRGQNVTFRCDPISEHNRLYWYRQTLGQGPEFLTYFQNEAQLEKSRLLSDRFSAERPKGSFSTLEIQRTEQGDSAMYLCASSPPLTDDGTEAFFGQGTRLTVV.

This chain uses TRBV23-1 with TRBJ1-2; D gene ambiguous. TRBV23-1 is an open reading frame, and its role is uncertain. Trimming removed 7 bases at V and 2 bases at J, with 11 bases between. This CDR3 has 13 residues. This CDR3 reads CASTGALNYGYTF. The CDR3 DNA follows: TGCGCCAGCACCGGAGCGCTGAACTATGGCTACACCTTC.

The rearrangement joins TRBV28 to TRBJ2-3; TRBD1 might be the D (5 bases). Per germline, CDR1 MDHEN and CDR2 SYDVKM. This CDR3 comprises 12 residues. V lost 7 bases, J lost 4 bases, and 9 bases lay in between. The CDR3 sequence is CASKGAADTQYF. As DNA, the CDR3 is TGTGCCAGCAAAGGGGCAGCAGATACGCAGTATTTT.

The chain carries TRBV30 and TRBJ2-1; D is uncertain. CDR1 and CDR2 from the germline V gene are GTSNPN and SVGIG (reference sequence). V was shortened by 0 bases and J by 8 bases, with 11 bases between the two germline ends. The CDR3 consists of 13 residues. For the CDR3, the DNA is TGTGCCTGGAGTGTAGGGCTACGGGATGAGCAGTTCTTC. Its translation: CAWSVGLRDEQFF.

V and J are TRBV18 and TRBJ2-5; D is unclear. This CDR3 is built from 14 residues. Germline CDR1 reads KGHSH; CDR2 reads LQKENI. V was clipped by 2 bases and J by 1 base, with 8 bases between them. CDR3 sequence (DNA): TGTGCCAGCTCACCATACGGTTCCCAAGAGACCCAGTACTTC. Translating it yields CASSPYGSQETQYF. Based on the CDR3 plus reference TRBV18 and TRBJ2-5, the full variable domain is NAGVMQNPRHLVRRRGQEARLRCSPMKGHSHVYWYRQLPEEGLKFMVYLQKENIIDESGMPKERFSAEFPKEGPSILRIQQVVRGDSAAYFCASSPYGSQETQYFGPGTRLLVL.

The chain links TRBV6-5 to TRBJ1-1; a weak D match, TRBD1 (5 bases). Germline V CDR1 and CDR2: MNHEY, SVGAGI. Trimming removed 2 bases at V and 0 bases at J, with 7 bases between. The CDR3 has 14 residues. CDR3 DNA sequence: TGTGCCAGCAGTTACGGAGGGGTGAACACTGAAGCTTTCTTT. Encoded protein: CASSYGGVNTEAFF.

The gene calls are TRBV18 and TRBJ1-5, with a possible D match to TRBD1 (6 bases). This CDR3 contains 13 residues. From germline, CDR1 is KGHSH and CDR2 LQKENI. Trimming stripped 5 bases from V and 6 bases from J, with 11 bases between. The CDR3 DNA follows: TGTGCCAGCTCAGGGGGGCAGGGTCAGCCCCAGCATTTT. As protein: CASSGGQGQPQHF.

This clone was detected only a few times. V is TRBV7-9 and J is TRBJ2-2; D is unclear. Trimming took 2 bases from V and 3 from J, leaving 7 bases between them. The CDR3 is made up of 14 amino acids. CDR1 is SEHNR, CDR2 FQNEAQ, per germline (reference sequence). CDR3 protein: CASSLLTDTGELFF. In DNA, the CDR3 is TGTGCCAGCAGCTTATTGACGGACACCGGGGAGCTGTTTTTT.

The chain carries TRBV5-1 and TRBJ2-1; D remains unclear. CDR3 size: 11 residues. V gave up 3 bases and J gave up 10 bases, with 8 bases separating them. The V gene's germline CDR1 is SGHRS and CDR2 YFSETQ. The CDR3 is CASSSDIEQFF. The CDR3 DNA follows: TGCGCCAGCAGCTCCGATATCGAGCAGTTCTTC.

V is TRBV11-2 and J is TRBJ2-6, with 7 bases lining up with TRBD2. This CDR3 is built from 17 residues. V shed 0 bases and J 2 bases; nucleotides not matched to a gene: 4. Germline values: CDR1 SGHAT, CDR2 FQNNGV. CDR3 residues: CASSLDPGGAGANVLTF. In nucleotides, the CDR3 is TGTGCCAGCAGCTTAGATCCTGGGGGGGCTGGGGCCAACGTCCTGACTTTC.

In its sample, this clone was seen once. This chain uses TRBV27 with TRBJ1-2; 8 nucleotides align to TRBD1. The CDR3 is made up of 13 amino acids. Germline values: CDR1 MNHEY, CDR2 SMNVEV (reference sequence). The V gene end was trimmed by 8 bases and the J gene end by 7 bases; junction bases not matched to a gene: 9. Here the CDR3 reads CASSIGTGFGYTF. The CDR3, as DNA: TGTGCCAGCTCGATCGGGACAGGCTTTGGCTACACCTTC.

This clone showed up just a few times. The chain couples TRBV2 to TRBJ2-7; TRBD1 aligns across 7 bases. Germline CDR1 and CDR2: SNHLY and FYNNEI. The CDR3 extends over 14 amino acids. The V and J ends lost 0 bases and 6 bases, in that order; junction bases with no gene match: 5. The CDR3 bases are TGTGCCAGCAGTGAAGCAGGTACAGGGGTCGAGCAGTACTTC. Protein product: CASSEAGTGVEQYF.

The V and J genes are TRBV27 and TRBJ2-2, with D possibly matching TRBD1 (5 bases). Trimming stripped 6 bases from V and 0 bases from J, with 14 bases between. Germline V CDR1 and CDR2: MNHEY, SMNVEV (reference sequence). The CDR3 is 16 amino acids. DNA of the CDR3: TGTGCCAGCAGACCCCTAGGGGCCTCGAACACCGGGGAGCTGTTTTTT. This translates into CASRPLGASNTGELFF.

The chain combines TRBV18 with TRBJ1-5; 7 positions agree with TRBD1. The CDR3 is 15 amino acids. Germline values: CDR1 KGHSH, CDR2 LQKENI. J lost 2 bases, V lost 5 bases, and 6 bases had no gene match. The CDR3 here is CASSSRQGGNQPQHF. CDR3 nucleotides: TGTGCCAGCTCATCCAGACAGGGTGGCAATCAGCCCCAGCATTTT.